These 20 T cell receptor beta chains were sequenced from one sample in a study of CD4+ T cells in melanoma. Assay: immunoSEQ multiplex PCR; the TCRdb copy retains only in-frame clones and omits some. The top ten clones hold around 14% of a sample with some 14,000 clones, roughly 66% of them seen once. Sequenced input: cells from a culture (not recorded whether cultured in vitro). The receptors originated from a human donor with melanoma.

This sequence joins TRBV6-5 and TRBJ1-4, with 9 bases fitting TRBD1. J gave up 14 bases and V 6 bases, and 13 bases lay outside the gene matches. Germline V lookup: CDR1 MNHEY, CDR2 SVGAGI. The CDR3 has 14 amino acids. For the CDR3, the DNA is TGTGCCAGCAGAAGGGGACAGGGCGTGGGTATCCTGTTTTTT. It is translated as CASRRGQGVGILFF.

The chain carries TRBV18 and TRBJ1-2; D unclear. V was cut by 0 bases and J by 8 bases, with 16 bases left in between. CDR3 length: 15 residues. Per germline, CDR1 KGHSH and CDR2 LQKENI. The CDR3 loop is CASSPPSTTNLGYTF. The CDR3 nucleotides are TGTGCCAGCTCACCACCTTCGACGACCAACTTGGGCTACACCTTC.

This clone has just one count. Here the CDR3 reads CASSEKTGPNYGYTF. The CDR3 region has the DNA TGTGCCAGTAGTGAAAAGACAGGGCCCAACTATGGCTACACCTTC. The V call is TRBV19, the J call TRBJ1-2; the match to TRBD1 covers 7 bases. After removal of 5 bases from V and 2 bases from J, the junction contained 8 bases not matched to a gene. The CDR3 runs to 15 residues. CDR1 LNHDA and CDR2 SQIVND come from the germline V gene (reference sequence).

The CDR3 loop is CASSQLFLRGEETQYF. CDR3 DNA sequence: TGCGCCAGCAGCCAACTCTTCCTCCGGGGGGAAGAGACCCAGTACTTC. The chain couples TRBV4-1 to TRBJ2-5; 7 positions match TRBD2. The CDR3 totals 16 residues. The germline CDR1 and CDR2 sequences are MGHRA and YSYEKL. The V segment lost 2 bases and the J segment 3 bases; nucleotides outside the gene matches: 9.

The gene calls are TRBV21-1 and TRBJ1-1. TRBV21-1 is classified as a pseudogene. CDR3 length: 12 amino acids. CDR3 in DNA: TGTGCCAGCAGCGGTCTTAATGTTGAAGCTTTCTTT. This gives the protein CASSGLNVEAFF.

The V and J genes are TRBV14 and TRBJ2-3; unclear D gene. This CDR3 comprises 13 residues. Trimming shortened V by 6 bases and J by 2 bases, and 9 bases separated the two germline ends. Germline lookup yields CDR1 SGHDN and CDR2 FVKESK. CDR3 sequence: CASSRFATDTQYF. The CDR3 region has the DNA TGTGCCAGCAGTCGTTTCGCCACAGATACGCAGTATTTT.

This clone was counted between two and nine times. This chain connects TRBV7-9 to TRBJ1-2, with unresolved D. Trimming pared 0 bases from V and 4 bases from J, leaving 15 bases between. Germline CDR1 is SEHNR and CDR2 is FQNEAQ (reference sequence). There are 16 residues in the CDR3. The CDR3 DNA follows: TGTGCCAGCAGCTTAGCGGTGGGAGTTCGGGGCTATGGCTACACCTTC. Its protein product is CASSLAVGVRGYGYTF.

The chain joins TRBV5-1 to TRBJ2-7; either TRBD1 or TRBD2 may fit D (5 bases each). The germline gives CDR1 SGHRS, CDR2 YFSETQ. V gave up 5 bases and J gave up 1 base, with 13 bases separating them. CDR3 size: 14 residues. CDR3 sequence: CASRRGTGSYEQYF. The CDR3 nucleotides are TGCGCCAGCAGGAGGGGAACAGGTTCCTACGAGCAGTACTTC.

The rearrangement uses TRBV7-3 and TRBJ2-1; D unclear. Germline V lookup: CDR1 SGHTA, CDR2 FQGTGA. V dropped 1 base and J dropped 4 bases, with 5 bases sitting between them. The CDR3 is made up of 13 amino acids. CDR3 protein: CASSLNGYNEQFF. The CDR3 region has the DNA TGTGCCAGCAGCTTAAACGGATACAATGAGCAGTTCTTC. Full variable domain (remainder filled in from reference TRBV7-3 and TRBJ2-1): GAGVSQTPSNKVTEKGKYVELRCDPISGHTALYWYRQSLGQGPEFLIYFQGTGAADDSGLPNDRFFAVRPEGSVSTLKIQRTERGDSAVYLCASSLNGYNEQFFGPGTRLTVL.

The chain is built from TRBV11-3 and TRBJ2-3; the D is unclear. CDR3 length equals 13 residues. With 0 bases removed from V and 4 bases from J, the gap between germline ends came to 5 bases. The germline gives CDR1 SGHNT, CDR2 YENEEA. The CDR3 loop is CASSLDTPDTQYF. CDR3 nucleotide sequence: TGTGCCAGCAGCTTAGACACGCCAGATACGCAGTATTTT. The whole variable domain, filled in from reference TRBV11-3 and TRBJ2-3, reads EAGVVQSPRYKIIEKKQPVAFWCNPISGHNTLYWYLQNLGQGPELLIRYENEEAVDDSQLPKDRFSAERLKGVDSTLKIQPAELGDSAVYLCASSLDTPDTQYFGPGTRLTVL.

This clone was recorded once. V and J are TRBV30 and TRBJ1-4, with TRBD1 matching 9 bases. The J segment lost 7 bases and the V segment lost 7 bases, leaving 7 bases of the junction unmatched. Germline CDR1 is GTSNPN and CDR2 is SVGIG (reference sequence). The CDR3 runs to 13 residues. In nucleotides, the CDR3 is TGTGCCTCACTACAGGGGGCGAGTGAAAAACTGTTTTTT. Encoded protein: CASLQGASEKLFF.

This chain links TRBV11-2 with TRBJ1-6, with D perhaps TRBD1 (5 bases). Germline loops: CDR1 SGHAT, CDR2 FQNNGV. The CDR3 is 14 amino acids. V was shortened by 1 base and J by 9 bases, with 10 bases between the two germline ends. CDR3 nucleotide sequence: TGTGCCAGCAGCTTAGGGGGCGCAGTTTCACCCCTCCACTTT. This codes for CASSLGGAVSPLHF.

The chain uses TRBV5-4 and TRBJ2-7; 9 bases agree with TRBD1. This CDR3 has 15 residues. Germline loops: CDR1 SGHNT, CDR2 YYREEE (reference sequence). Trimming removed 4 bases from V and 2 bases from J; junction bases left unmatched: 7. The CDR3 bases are TGTGCCAGCAGCCAAGGACAGGGGCTCACCTACGAGCAGTACTTC. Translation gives CASSQGQGLTYEQYF.

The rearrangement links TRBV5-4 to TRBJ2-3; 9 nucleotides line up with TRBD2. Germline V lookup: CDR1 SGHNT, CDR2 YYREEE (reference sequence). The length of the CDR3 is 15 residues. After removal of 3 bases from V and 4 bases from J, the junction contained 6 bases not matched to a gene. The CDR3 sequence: CASSSRTSAADTQYF. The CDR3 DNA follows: TGTGCCAGCAGCTCCAGGACTAGCGCCGCAGATACGCAGTATTTT.

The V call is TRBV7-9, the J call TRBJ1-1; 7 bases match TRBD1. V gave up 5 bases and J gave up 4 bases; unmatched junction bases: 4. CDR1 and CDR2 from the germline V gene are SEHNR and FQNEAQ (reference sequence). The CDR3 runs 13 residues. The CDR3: CASSRDSPTEAFF. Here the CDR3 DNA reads TGTGCCAGCAGCCGGGACAGCCCCACTGAAGCTTTCTTT.

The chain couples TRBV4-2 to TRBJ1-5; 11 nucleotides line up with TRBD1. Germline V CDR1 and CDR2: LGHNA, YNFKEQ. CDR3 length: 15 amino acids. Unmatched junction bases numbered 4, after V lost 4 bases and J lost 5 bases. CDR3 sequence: CASSRDRGSDQPQHF. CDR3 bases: TGTGCCAGCAGCCGGGACAGGGGGTCGGATCAGCCCCAGCATTTT.

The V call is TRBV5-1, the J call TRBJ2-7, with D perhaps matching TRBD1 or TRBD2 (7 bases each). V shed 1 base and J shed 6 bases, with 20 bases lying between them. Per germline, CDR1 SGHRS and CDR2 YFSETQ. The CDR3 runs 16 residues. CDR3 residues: CASSLFAQGGPGEQYF. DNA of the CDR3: TGCGCCAGCAGCTTGTTCGCTCAGGGGGGGCCGGGCGAGCAGTACTTC.

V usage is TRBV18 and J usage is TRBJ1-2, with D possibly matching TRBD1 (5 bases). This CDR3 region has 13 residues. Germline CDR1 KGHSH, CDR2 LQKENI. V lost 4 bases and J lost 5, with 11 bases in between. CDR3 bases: TGTGCCAGCTCACGAGGCCAGGGTTATGGCTACACCTTC. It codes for CASSRGQGYGYTF.

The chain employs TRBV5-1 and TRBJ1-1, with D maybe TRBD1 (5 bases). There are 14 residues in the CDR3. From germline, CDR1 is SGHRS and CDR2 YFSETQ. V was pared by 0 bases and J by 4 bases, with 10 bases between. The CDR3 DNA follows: TGCGCCAGCAGCTTGGGAGAGGGGAGCACTGAAGCTTTCTTT. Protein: CASSLGEGSTEAFF.

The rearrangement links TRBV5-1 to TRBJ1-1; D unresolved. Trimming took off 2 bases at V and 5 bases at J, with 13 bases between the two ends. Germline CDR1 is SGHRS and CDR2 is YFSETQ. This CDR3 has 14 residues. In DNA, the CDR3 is TGCGCCAGCAGCTTTTCGGAGGGTCATACTGAAGCTTTCTTT. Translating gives CASSFSEGHTEAFF.